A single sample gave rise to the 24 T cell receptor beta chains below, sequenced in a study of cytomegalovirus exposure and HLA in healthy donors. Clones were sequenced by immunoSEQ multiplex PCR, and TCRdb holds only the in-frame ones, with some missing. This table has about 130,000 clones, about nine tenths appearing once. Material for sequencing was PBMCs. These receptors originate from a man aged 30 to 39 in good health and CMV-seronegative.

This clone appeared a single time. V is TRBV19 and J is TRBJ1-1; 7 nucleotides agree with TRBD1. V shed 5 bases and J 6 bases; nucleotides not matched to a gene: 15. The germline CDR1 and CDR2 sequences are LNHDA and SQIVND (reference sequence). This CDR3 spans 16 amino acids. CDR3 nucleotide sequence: TGTGCCAGTAGTGGGGTACAGGGGAGGTCTTCCGCTGAAGCTTTCTTT. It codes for CASSGVQGRSSAEAFF.

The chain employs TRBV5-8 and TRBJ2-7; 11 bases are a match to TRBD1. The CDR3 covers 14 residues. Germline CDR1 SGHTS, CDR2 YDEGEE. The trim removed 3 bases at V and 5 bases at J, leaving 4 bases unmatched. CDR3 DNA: TGTGCCAGCAGCTCGGACAGGGGGCATAACGAGCAGTACTTC. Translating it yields CASSSDRGHNEQYF.

The CDR3 spells CASSLLGQGGYEQYF. The CDR3 DNA sequence: TGTGCCAGCAGCTTATTAGGACAGGGGGGGTACGAGCAGTACTTC. This chain links TRBV7-9 with TRBJ2-7, with 10 bases identical to TRBD1. This CDR3 comprises 15 residues. Germline loops: CDR1 SEHNR, CDR2 FQNEAQ (reference sequence). With 2 bases clipped from V and 4 bases from J, the junction kept 5 bases outside the gene matches.

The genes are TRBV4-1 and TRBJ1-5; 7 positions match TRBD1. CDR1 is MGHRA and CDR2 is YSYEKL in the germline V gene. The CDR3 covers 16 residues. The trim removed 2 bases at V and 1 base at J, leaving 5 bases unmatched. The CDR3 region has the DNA TGCGCCAGCAGCCAACCAGGGGGTATGAGCAATCAGCCCCAGCATTTT. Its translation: CASSQPGGMSNQPQHF.

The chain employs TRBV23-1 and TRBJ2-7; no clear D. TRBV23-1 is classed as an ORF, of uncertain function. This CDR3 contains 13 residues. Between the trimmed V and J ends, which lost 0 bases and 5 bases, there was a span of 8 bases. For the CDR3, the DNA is TGCGCCAGCAGTCAATCGGGCCGTCACGAGCAGTACTTC. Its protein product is CASSQSGRHEQYF.

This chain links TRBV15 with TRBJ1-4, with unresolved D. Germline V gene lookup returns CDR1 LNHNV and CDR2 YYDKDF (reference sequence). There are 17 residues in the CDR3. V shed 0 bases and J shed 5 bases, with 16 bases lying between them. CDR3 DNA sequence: TGTGCCACCAGCAGAGAAATAGGGAGAAGGAGGAATGAAAAACTGTTTTTT. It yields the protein CATSREIGRRRNEKLFF.

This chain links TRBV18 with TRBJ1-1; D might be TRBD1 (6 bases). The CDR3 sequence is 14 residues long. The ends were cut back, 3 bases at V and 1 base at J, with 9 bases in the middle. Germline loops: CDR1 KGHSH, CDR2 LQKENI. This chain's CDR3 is CASSPQGQNTEAFF. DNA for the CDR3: TGTGCCAGCTCACCCCAGGGGCAGAACACTGAAGCTTTCTTT.

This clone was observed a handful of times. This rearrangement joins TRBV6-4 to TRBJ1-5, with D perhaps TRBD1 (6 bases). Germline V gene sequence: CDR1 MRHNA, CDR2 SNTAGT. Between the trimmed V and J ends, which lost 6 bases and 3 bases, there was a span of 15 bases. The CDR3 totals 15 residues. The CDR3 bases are TGTGCCAGCAGCCCCCAGGGGACGGACAATCAGCCCCAGCATTTT. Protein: CASSPQGTDNQPQHF.

The CDR3 sequence is CSARTNYEQYF. The DNA for the CDR3 is TGCAGCGCCCGGACTAACTACGAGCAGTACTTC. The chain uses TRBV29-1 and TRBJ2-7, with D possibly TRBD2 on 6 matching bases. Germline V lookup: CDR1 SQVTM, CDR2 ANQGSEA. The CDR3 sequence is 11 residues long. V was cut by 7 bases and J by 3 bases, with 10 bases left in between.

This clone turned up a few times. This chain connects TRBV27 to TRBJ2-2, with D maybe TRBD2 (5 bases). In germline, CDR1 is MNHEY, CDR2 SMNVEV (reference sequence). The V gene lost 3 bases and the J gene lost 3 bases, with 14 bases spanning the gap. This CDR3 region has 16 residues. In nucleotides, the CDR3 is TGTGCCAGCAGTTTCCTGGCCAGAGCGGACACCGGGGAGCTGTTTTTT. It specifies CASSFLARADTGELFF.

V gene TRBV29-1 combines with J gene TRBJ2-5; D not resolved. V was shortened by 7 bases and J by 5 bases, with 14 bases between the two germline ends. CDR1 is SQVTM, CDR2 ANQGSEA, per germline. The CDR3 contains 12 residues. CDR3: CSAVVFSETQYF. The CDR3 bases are TGCAGCGCTGTAGTCTTTTCGGAGACCCAGTACTTC.

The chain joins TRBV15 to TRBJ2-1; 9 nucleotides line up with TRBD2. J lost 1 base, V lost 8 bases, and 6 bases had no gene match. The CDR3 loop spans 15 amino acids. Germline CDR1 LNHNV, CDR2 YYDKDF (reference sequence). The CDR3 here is CATGAGGISYNEQFF. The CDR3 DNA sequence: TGTGCCACCGGGGCGGGGGGGATTTCCTACAATGAGCAGTTCTTC.

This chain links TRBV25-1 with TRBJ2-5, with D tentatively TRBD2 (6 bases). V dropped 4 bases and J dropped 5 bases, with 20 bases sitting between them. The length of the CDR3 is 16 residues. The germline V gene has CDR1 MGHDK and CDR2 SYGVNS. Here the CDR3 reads CASSALDGDSPETQYF. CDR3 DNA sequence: TGTGCCAGCAGTGCCCTTGACGGGGACTCTCCTGAGACCCAGTACTTC.

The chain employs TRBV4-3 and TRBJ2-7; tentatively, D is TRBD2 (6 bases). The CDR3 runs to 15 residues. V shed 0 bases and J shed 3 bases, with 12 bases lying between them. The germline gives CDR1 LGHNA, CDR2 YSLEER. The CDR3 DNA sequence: TGCGCCAGCAGCCAAGATCATGGGGGGTTCTACGAGCAGTACTTC. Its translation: CASSQDHGGFYEQYF.

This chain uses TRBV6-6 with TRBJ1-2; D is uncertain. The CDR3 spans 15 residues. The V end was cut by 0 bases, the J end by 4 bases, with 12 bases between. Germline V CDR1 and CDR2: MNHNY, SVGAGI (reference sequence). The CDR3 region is CASSYSAEVTYGYTF. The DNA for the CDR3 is TGTGCCAGCAGTTACTCGGCGGAAGTTACCTATGGCTACACCTTC.

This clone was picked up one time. This CDR3 reads CASSRDLNTEAFF. DNA for the CDR3: TGTGCCAGCAGCCGGGACTTGAACACTGAAGCTTTCTTT. The chain uses TRBV6-5 and TRBJ1-1; tentative D call: TRBD1 (5 bases). This CDR3 has 13 amino acids. Trimming removed 6 bases at V and 0 bases at J, with 8 bases between. CDR1 is MNHEY, CDR2 SVGAGI, per germline.

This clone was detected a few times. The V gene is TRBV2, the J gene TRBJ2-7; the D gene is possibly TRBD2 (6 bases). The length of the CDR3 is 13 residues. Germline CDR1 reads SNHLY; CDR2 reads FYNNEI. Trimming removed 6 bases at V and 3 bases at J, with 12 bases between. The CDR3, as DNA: TGTGCCAGCAGCCGACTAGGTGGCTACGAGCAGTACTTC. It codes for CASSRLGGYEQYF.

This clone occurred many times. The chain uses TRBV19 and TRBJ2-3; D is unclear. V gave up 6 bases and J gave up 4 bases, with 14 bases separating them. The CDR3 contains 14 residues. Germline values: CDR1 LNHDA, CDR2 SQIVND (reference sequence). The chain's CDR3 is CASRPQSGADTQYF. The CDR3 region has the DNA TGTGCCAGTAGACCCCAGTCCGGAGCAGATACGCAGTATTTT.

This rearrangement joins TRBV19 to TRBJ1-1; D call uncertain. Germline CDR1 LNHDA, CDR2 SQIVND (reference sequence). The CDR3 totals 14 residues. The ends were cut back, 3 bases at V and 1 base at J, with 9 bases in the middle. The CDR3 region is CASSIGVPNTEAFF. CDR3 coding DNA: TGTGCCAGTAGTATCGGGGTCCCGAACACTGAAGCTTTCTTT.

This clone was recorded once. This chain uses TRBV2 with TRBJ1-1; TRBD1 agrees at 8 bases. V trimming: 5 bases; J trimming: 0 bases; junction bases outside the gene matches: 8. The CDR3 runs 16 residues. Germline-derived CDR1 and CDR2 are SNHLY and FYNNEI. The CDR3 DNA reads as TGTGCCAGCAGTCCTCTGAGGACAGGGTTGAACACTGAAGCTTTCTTT. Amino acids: CASSPLRTGLNTEAFF.

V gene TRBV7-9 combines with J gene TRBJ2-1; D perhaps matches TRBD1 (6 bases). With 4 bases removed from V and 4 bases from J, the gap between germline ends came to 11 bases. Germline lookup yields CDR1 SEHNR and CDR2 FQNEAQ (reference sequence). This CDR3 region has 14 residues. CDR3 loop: CASSSGTPYNEQFF. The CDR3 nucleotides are TGTGCCAGCAGCTCAGGGACACCGTACAATGAGCAGTTCTTC.

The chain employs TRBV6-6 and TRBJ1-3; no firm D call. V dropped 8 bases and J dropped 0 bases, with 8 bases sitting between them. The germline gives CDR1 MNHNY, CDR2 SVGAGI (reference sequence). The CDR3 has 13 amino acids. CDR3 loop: CASRRVSGNTIYF. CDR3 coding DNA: TGTGCCAGCCGTCGGGTCTCTGGAAACACCATATATTTT.

As DNA, the CDR3 is TGTGCCAGCACCCCCGGGACAGGGGGCTGGCAGCCCCAGCATTTT. Its translation is CASTPGTGGWQPQHF. The genes are TRBV28 and TRBJ1-5, with TRBD1 identical over 12 bases. After removal of 7 bases from V and 7 bases from J, the junction contained 8 bases not matched to a gene. The CDR3 runs 15 residues. CDR1 and CDR2 (germline): MDHEN, SYDVKM.

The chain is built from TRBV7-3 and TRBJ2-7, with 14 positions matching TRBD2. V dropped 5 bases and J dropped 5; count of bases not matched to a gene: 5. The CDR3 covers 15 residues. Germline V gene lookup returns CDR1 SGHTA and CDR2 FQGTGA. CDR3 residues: CASSPGLAGAHEQYF. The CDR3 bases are TGTGCCAGCAGCCCGGGACTAGCGGGAGCCCACGAGCAGTACTTC.